These 2 T cell receptor beta chains were sequenced from one sample in a study of T cell responses to AZD1222 COVID-19 vaccine. Libraries were prepared by immunoSEQ multiplex PCR; TCRdb keeps only in-frame clonotypes and omits some of them. The profile covers some 200,000 clones, with roughly 92% appearing a single time and under 2% taken by the ten largest. This material consisted of peripheral blood, taken 28 days after the second AZD1222 dose. The receptors here all came from an adult who received the AZD1222 COVID-19 vaccine.

The chain uses TRBV2 and TRBJ2-4; maybe TRBD1 (5 bases). The CDR3 is 15 residues long. Germline CDR1 and CDR2: SNHLY and FYNNEI. V was clipped by 8 bases and J by 3 bases, with 17 bases between them. CDR3 bases: TGTGCCAGCGCCCCTAGGGGTCTTGTCAAAAACATTCAGTACTTC. Encoded protein: CASAPRGLVKNIQYF.

The genes are TRBV10-2 and TRBJ1-2, with TRBD1 matching 8 bases. From germline, CDR1 is WSHSY and CDR2 SAAADI. The V and J ends lost 7 bases and 3 bases, in that order; junction bases with no gene match: 10. The CDR3 length is 15 residues. The CDR3 protein is CASTTVGQGYYGYTF. The CDR3 bases are TGCGCCAGCACCACGGTTGGACAGGGATACTATGGCTACACCTTC.